This T cell receptor (beta chain) was identified in a study of blood T cells in healthy people across ages. Alongside a J-beta primer mix, a sample-barcoded 5' primer served in a second PCR lasting 7 to 11 cycles. Each cDNA molecule carried a tag from a template-switch adaptor that contained 12 random nucleotides. MiXCR, run by TCRdb on the 5' RACE reads, gives a single entry per CDR3 protein. The sample has fewer than 800,000 distinct CDR3 sequences, around 45% seen once. CDR1 MDHEN and CDR2 SYDVKM come from the germline V gene. This CDR3 has 15 amino acids. Trimming pared 8 bases from V and 2 bases from J, leaving 18 bases between.

The rearrangement links TRBV28 to TRBJ1-2; maybe TRBD1 (6 bases). This receptor was identified in a woman aged 60-75 years in good health. The sample taken for sequencing was blood. Here the CDR3 DNA reads TGTGCCAGCCGCTTCGGAGGGGGAGGGAACTATGGCTACACCTTC. As protein: CASRFGGGGNYGYTF.